Below, 24 T cell receptor beta chains from the same sample are listed, as sequenced in a study of blood T cell repertoires in COVID-19. Profiling relied on immunoSEQ multiplex PCR, and the TCRdb table lists in-frame clones only, not all of them. The sample holds a few hundred thousand clones, around 84% seen once. What was sequenced was PBMCs or T cells enriched from blood (not recorded which). These TCRs come from a woman aged 45 to 65 who had recovered from COVID-19.

This clone was counted between two and nine times. The chain recombines TRBV25-1 with TRBJ1-1; D is unclear. CDR1 and CDR2 from the germline V gene are MGHDK and SYGVNS. The CDR3 consists of 12 residues. Trimming shortened V by 7 bases and J by 3 bases, and 9 bases separated the two germline ends. This CDR3 reads CASTWEDTEAFF. The CDR3 DNA sequence: TGTGCCAGCACTTGGGAGGACACTGAAGCTTTCTTT.

The chain has TRBV19 and TRBJ2-1; TRBD2 aligns across 7 bases. The CDR3 is 13 amino acids. Germline CDR1 LNHDA, CDR2 SQIVND (reference sequence). With 4 bases clipped from V and 8 bases from J, the junction kept 5 bases outside the gene matches. CDR3: CASSTGGRDEQFF. The CDR3, as DNA: TGTGCCAGTAGTACGGGGGGTAGGGATGAGCAGTTCTTC.

In DNA form, the CDR3 reads TGTGCCAGCAGTAGCGGGAGTAGTTACGAGCAGTACTTC. Protein product: CASSSGSSYEQYF. V gene TRBV12-3 or TRBV12-4 combines with J gene TRBJ2-7; 8 bases map to TRBD2. The CDR3 consists of 13 residues. Germline trimming cut 5 bases from V and 4 bases from J; bases unmatched to any gene: 4.

The rearrangement joins TRBV27 to TRBJ2-3; perhaps TRBD2 as D (6 bases). CDR3 size: 14 residues. The V gene's germline CDR1 is MNHEY and CDR2 SMNVEV (reference sequence). The V and J ends lost 2 bases and 6 bases respectively, with 12 bases between them. The CDR3 region has the DNA TGTGCCAGCAGTTTACGGAGGGGTTGGGATACGCAGTATTTT. It codes for CASSLRRGWDTQYF.

Regarding this clone: Germline is not matched at one junction end, which may reflect a read error. This chain joins TRBV6-2 or TRBV6-3 and TRBJ2-7, with 14 bases aligning to TRBD2. This CDR3 contains 13 residues. Germline CDR1 is MNHEY and CDR2 is SVGEGT. The CDR3 protein is CASSYRGLAGDHF. In DNA, the CDR3 is TGTGCCAGCAGTTACCGGGGACTAGCGGGAGACCACTTC.

The genes are TRBV27 and TRBJ1-2, with 7 nucleotides matching TRBD1. This CDR3 spans 15 amino acids. The trim removed 6 bases at V and 6 bases at J, leaving 13 bases unmatched. Germline lookup yields CDR1 MNHEY and CDR2 SMNVEV (reference sequence). The CDR3 sequence is CASSNQGQDVDGYTF. The CDR3 coding sequence is TGTGCCAGCAGCAACCAAGGACAGGACGTGGATGGCTACACCTTC.

The chain recombines TRBV7-3 with TRBJ2-5; 7 bases align to TRBD2. CDR1 SGHTA and CDR2 FQGTGA come from the germline V gene. V lost 3 bases to trimming and J lost 5 bases; unmatched junction nucleotides: 3. The CDR3 totals 13 residues. The CDR3 sequence is CASSFREGETQYF. CDR3 sequence (DNA): TGTGCCAGCAGCTTCAGGGAGGGGGAGACCCAGTACTTC.

The count of this clone is one. CDR3 protein: CASSRSLGLGEETQYF. CDR3 DNA: TGTGCCAGTAGTCGCTCGTTGGGACTAGGGGAAGAGACCCAGTACTTC. The chain is built from TRBV19 and TRBJ2-5, with 8 bases aligning to TRBD2. This CDR3 is 16 amino acids long. Trimming at V came to 5 bases and at J to 3 bases, leaving 11 bases not matched to a gene. Germline V CDR1 and CDR2: LNHDA, SQIVND (reference sequence).

The V call is TRBV21-1, the J call TRBJ2-2; TRBD2 reflects the table's D call only, with no check against the DNA. TRBV21-1 is recorded as a pseudogene. This CDR3 contains 16 residues. The CDR3 DNA follows: TGTGCCAGACCTCGCGTGGCGGGAGGGCCGGGCGGGGAGCTGTTTTTT. This codes for CARPRVAGGPGGELFF.

This chain joins TRBV7-2 and TRBJ1-5; 8 positions agree with TRBD1. The CDR3 is 14 amino acids. The ends lost 1 base at V and 4 bases at J; junction bases unmatched: 0. In germline, CDR1 is SGHTA, CDR2 FQGNSA. The CDR3 DNA sequence: TGTGCCAGCAGCTTAGGGACAGGGAATCAGCCCCAGCATTTT. Its translation: CASSLGTGNQPQHF. The whole variable domain, filled in from reference TRBV7-2 and TRBJ1-5, reads GAGVSQSPSNKVTEKGKDVELRCDPISGHTALYWYRQSLGQGLEFLIYFQGNSAPDKSGLPSDRFSAERTGGSVSTLTIQRTQQEDSAVYLCASSLGTGNQPQHFGDGTRLSIL.

The CDR3 loop is CASSVTLKPLYGYTF. The DNA for the CDR3 is TGTGCCAGCAGCGTTACCTTAAAACCACTCTATGGCTACACCTTC. The rearrangement joins TRBV9 to TRBJ1-2; D is unclear. Per germline, CDR1 SGDLS and CDR2 YYNGEE. V lost 2 bases, J lost 4 bases, and 15 bases lay in between. This CDR3 has 15 amino acids.

The chain employs TRBV19 and TRBJ2-5, with 9 nucleotides matching TRBD2. Germline CDR1 LNHDA, CDR2 SQIVND (reference sequence). The CDR3 covers 14 residues. V lost 4 bases and J lost 3; bases outside the gene matches: 3. The CDR3, as DNA: TGTGCCAGTAGTAAATTAGCGGGAGAAGAGACCCAGTACTTC. Protein sequence: CASSKLAGEETQYF.

J is TRBJ2-6 and V is TRBV19; 9 bases fit TRBD1. V was pared by 4 bases and J by 2 bases, with 12 bases of the junction left unmatched. Germline V CDR1 and CDR2: LNHDA, SQIVND (reference sequence). The length of the CDR3 is 19 residues. The CDR3 here is CASSKVGGTGSTGANVLTF. The CDR3 nucleotides are TGTGCCAGTAGTAAAGTGGGAGGGACAGGGTCAACTGGGGCCAACGTCCTGACTTTC.

This sequence joins TRBV6-2 or TRBV6-3 and TRBJ1-5; weak D call: TRBD1 (6 bases). The germline V gene has CDR1 MNHEY and CDR2 SVGEGT. V lost 5 bases and J 4 bases, leaving 9 bases between the germline ends. There are 13 residues in the CDR3. This CDR3 is CASSRTVNQPQHF. CDR3 DNA sequence: TGTGCCAGCAGTAGGACAGTAAATCAGCCCCAGCATTTT.

The rearrangement links TRBV6-5 to TRBJ2-2, with D maybe TRBD2 (5 bases). The CDR3 extends over 14 amino acids. The ends were cut back, 6 bases at V and 8 bases at J, with 16 bases in the middle. CDR1 is MNHEY and CDR2 is SVGAGI in the germline V gene. CDR3 in amino acids: CASRFLSGSGELFF. CDR3 bases: TGTGCCAGCAGATTCCTAAGCGGTTCTGGGGAGCTGTTTTTT.

The rearrangement joins TRBV11-2 to TRBJ2-1, with 7 bases fitting TRBD2. V gave up 0 bases and J gave up 6 bases; unmatched junction bases: 5. This CDR3 has 15 amino acids. Germline V gives CDR1 SGHAT, CDR2 FQNNGV. The CDR3 nucleotides are TGTGCCAGCAGCTTAGATCCCACTAGCGTCAATGAGCAGTTCTTC. Its protein product is CASSLDPTSVNEQFF.

This CDR3 is CASSFGTNEKLFF. The CDR3 bases are TGTGCCAGCAGTTTCGGGACTAATGAAAAACTGTTTTTT. V and J are TRBV28 and TRBJ1-4; D ambiguous. V was shortened by 3 bases and J by 2 bases, with 4 bases between the two germline ends. The CDR3 totals 13 residues. Germline V gene lookup returns CDR1 MDHEN and CDR2 SYDVKM. Full variable domain (missing parts from reference TRBV28 and TRBJ1-4): DVKVTQSSRYLVKRTGEKVFLECVQDMDHENMFWYRQDPGLGLRLIYFSYDVKMKEKGDIPEGYSVSREKKERFSLILESASTNQTSMYLCASSFGTNEKLFFGSGTQLSVL.

The genes are TRBV24-1 and TRBJ1-5; 12 bases fit TRBD1. Germline V gives CDR1 KGHDR, CDR2 SFDVKD. This CDR3 comprises 14 residues. Unmatched junction bases numbered 5, after V lost 10 bases and J lost 5 bases. This CDR3 reads CATRDRGPDQPQHF. CDR3 coding DNA: TGTGCCACTAGGGACAGGGGGCCCGATCAGCCCCAGCATTTT.

This clone was seen just once. The J gene is TRBJ1-2, the V gene TRBV2; D might be TRBD1 (6 bases). Trimming removed 0 bases from V and 7 bases from J, with 12 bases in between. Germline assignment: CDR1 SNHLY and CDR2 FYNNEI. This CDR3 has 14 amino acids. CDR3 in amino acids: CASSEALGAGGYTF. CDR3 nucleotide sequence: TGTGCCAGCAGTGAAGCGCTGGGGGCCGGTGGCTACACCTTC.

The genes are TRBV27 and TRBJ1-4, with D unresolved. The V gene's germline CDR1 is MNHEY and CDR2 SMNVEV (reference sequence). Trimming left V 5 bases short and J 1 base short, with 8 bases between. The CDR3 runs 14 residues. CDR3 loop: CASSAFGTNEKLFF. The CDR3 DNA reads TGTGCCAGCAGTGCGTTCGGAACTAATGAAAAACTGTTTTTT.

V usage is TRBV24-1 and J usage is TRBJ2-1; 7 nucleotides match TRBD2. CDR3 length equals 14 residues. V lost 6 bases and J lost 6; bases outside the gene matches: 7. Germline V gene sequence: CDR1 KGHDR, CDR2 SFDVKD. The CDR3 nucleotides are TGTGCCACCAGTTCCGCGGGAGTTATCAATGAGCAGTTCTTC. Protein: CATSSAGVINEQFF.

This chain uses TRBV4-2 with TRBJ2-3; TRBD2 aligns across 10 bases. This CDR3 region has 15 residues. In germline, CDR1 is LGHNA, CDR2 YNFKEQ. V shed 4 bases, J shed 2 bases, and the junction held 3 bases outside the gene matches. The CDR3 DNA follows: TGTGCCAGCAGCCCCCTAGCGGGGGACACAGATACGCAGTATTTT. It specifies CASSPLAGDTDTQYF.

V usage is TRBV9 and J usage is TRBJ2-5; weak D call: TRBD2 (5 bases). The CDR3 contains 14 residues. Trimming cost V 4 bases and J 6 bases, with 16 bases left between them. Germline V CDR1 and CDR2: SGDLS, YYNGEE. DNA for the CDR3: TGTGCCAGCAGCCCCGTGGGAGTTTGGCAGACCCAGTACTTC. Translation gives CASSPVGVWQTQYF. Filled out from reference TRBV9 and TRBJ2-5, the complete variable domain reads DSGVTQTPKHLITATGQRVTLRCSPRSGDLSVYWYQQSLDQGLQFLIQYYNGEERAKGNILERFSAQQFPDLHSELNLSSLELGDSALYFCASSPVGVWQTQYFGPGTRLLVL.

The chain employs TRBV14 and TRBJ2-7, with 9 positions matching TRBD2. Germline CDR1 SGHDN, CDR2 FVKESK. V trimming: 2 bases; J trimming: 4 bases; junction bases outside the gene matches: 6. The CDR3 is 15 amino acids. The CDR3 spells CASSQSLAGSYEQYF. DNA for the CDR3: TGTGCCAGCAGCCAAAGTCTAGCGGGATCATACGAGCAGTACTTC.